This T cell receptor (beta chain) was observed in a study of blood T cell repertoires in COVID-19. The wider study: Some COVID-19 samples were acute and others convalescent; all came from the United States, Italy and Spain. T cells, B-cell-depleted T cells, or PBMCs supplied cDNA or gDNA.

Authors' processing steps: Reference gene primers were amplified, and this amplification served to estimate nucleated cell counts. TCRdb keeps only in-frame clones here, not all; method: immunoSEQ multiplex PCR. V and J calls and clone size are given by that table; D and trimming were obtained from the DNA. The sample includes around 100,000 clones, around 85% seen only once; the top ten take 3.3%. The CDR3 runs 14 residues. Germline-derived CDR1 and CDR2 are MDHEN and SYDVKM. Trimming shortened V by 2 bases and J by 0 bases, and 4 bases separated the two germline ends. This sequence was found in a woman aged 80 or over with active or convalescent COVID-19. V usage is TRBV28 and J usage is TRBJ1-4, with no clear D. Specimen: peripheral blood. The CDR3 DNA reads TGTGCCAGCAGTTTACCGTCAACTAATGAAAAACTGTTTTTT. Its protein product is CASSLPSTNEKLFF.